This TCR beta chain derives from a study of post-analysis software for immune sequencing data. Study-level results: The study found TRBV5-6, TRBV5-1 and TRBV20-1 among 5 or 6 TRBV segments more frequent in patients than controls. For normalized Chao1 diversity, multiple sclerosis patients scored significantly lower than controls did.

This CDR3 contains 16 residues. From germline, CDR1 is MNHEY and CDR2 SVGEGT. The ends lost 1 base at V and 8 bases at J; junction bases unmatched: 9. Unique molecular identifiers had been added to the TCR beta cDNA libraries. It was from roughly 1.1 to 9.2 million T cells that 500,000 to 600,000 cDNA molecules came. In TCRdb, the PCR reads were re-called with MiXCR into one record per CDR3 protein. This table holds hundreds of thousands of distinct CDR3 sequences, about 32% found once. This clonotype occurred a few times. Its target is not known. The receptor comes from a girl aged 10 to 17 with multiple sclerosis. V gene TRBV6-2 or TRBV6-3 combines with J gene TRBJ2-1, with 9 positions matching TRBD2. The sequenced sample was blood. DNA for the CDR3: TGTGCCAGCAGTTACTGGGGCGGGGGGGCTTTCGATGAGCAGTTCTTC. This encodes CASSYWGGGAFDEQFF.